The clone carrying this T cell receptor (beta chain) was observed a few times. V gave up 6 bases and J gave up 7 bases; unmatched junction bases: 11. The germline V gene has CDR1 MDHEN and CDR2 SYDVKM. This CDR3 region has 15 residues. Sequenced by immunoSEQ multiplex PCR; TCRdb stores in-frame clones only, minus some. Among approximately 100,000 clones listed, more than 65% were seen once. This entry belongs to a study of blood T cell repertoires in COVID-19. Sequenced sample: peripheral blood. This clonotype originated in a man aged 55 to 70 with acute or convalescent COVID-19. The chain links TRBV28 to TRBJ2-1, with TRBD2 matching 8 bases. CDR3 DNA: TGTGCCAGCAGCCTAGGGACTAGAATTTGGAATGAGCAGTTCTTC. It specifies CASSLGTRIWNEQFF.